One sample yielded the 20 T cell receptor beta chains listed below, sequenced in a study of OX40 agonist ivuxolimab in advanced cancers. TCRdb's table, derived via immunoSEQ multiplex PCR, lists solely in-frame clones and lacks some. The repertoire includes over 30,000 clones, approximately 82% of them detected once, and about 1.8% sits in the top ten. The source was CD4+ or CD8+ T cells sorted from blood, collected in a trial of the OX40 agonist ivuxolimab. These receptors were collected from an adult with an advanced solid tumor such as melanoma, head and neck, liver or kidney cancer.

The chain is built from TRBV18 and TRBJ2-3, with 7 bases fitting TRBD1. The V segment lost 3 bases and the J segment 2 bases; nucleotides outside the gene matches: 8. The CDR3 extends over 16 amino acids. Germline V lookup: CDR1 KGHSH, CDR2 LQKENI. The CDR3 DNA follows: TGTGCCAGCTCACCTTCGAGGACAGGTATCACAGATACGCAGTATTTT. Its translation: CASSPSRTGITDTQYF.

The chain couples TRBV6-1 to TRBJ2-3, with 9 positions matching TRBD2. V shed 4 bases and J 1 base; nucleotides not matched to a gene: 6. CDR1 is MNHNS and CDR2 is SASEGT in the germline V gene. The CDR3 totals 16 residues. In DNA form, the CDR3 reads TGTGCCAGCAGTGCTCGATTAGCGGGGGGCACAGATACGCAGTATTTT. This sequence encodes CASSARLAGGTDTQYF.

This chain joins TRBV10-1 and TRBJ2-3; D is undetermined. Per the germline V gene, CDR1 is WNHNN and CDR2 is SYGVQD (reference sequence). The CDR3 runs to 15 residues. Trimming removed 3 bases at V and 2 bases at J, with 12 bases between. The chain's CDR3 is CASSEQRPSTDTQYF. The CDR3 nucleotides read TGCGCCAGCAGTGAACAGCGACCGTCCACAGATACGCAGTATTTT.

This clone was seen more than once but under ten times. V is TRBV29-1 and J is TRBJ1-2; a weak D match, TRBD1 (6 bases). V gave up 4 bases and J gave up 7 bases, with 19 bases separating them. CDR1 and CDR2 (germline): SQVTM, ANQGSEA. This CDR3 comprises 14 residues. The CDR3 bases are TGCAGCGTTGTAGGGGCTACAGGGTTGAGTGGCTACACCTTC. Translation gives CSVVGATGLSGYTF. The variable domain in full, with the rest retrieved from reference TRBV29-1 and TRBJ1-2, is SAVISQKPSRDICQRGTSLTIQCQVDSQVTMMFWYRQQPGQSLTLIATANQGSEATYESGFVIDKFPISRPNLTFSTLTVSNMSPEDSSIYLCSVVGATGLSGYTFGSGTRLTVV.

A single count supports this clone. The J gene is TRBJ1-1, the V gene TRBV27, with 8 positions matching TRBD1. The germline V gene encodes CDR1 MNHEY and CDR2 SMNVEV (reference sequence). J gave up 10 bases and V 5 bases, and 18 bases lay outside the gene matches. This CDR3 comprises 16 residues. Here the CDR3 DNA reads TGTGCCAGCAGTCCCGTTCGGACGGCAGGGGGCCTCCGAGCTTTCTTT. It translates to CASSPVRTAGGLRAFF.

This chain uses TRBV6-5 with TRBJ2-5; 8 bases line up with TRBD1. The CDR3 has 15 residues. The V gene end was trimmed by 5 bases and the J gene end by 5 bases; junction bases not matched to a gene: 10. Germline lookup yields CDR1 MNHEY and CDR2 SVGAGI. In nucleotides, the CDR3 is TGTGCCAGCAGTCGCCCTACAGGGGGGAGGGAGACCCAGTACTTC. This sequence encodes CASSRPTGGRETQYF.

This chain connects TRBV5-7 to TRBJ1-5; maybe TRBD1 (5 bases). TRBV5-7 is sorted into the ORF group, with uncertain function. This CDR3 has 18 amino acids. The V and J ends lost 4 bases and 2 bases respectively, with 22 bases between them. For the CDR3, the DNA is TGTGCCAGCAGCCCGCTGAGGTACAGGTTTGGAGGCAATCAGCCCCAGCATTTT. Its protein product is CASSPLRYRFGGNQPQHF.

The V call is TRBV7-9, the J call TRBJ1-2; 8 nucleotides line up with TRBD1. The CDR3 runs to 13 residues. Germline CDR1 SEHNR, CDR2 FQNEAQ (reference sequence). J gave up 5 bases and V 5 bases, and 4 bases lay outside the gene matches. The CDR3 region has the DNA TGTGCCAGCAGCGTCGGGACAGGTTATGGCTACACCTTC. Protein product: CASSVGTGYGYTF.

This chain links TRBV6-5 with TRBJ1-1, with TRBD1 matching 8 bases. Germline-derived CDR1 and CDR2 are MNHEY and SVGAGI. This CDR3 has 15 amino acids. V dropped 2 bases and J dropped 1; count of bases not matched to a gene: 3. For the CDR3, the DNA is TGTGCCAGCAGTTACCAGGGGACAGGGAACACTGAAGCTTTCTTT. As protein: CASSYQGTGNTEAFF.

The CDR3 here is CASSPQWALAPTTPLHF. The CDR3 DNA reads as TGCGCCAGCAGCCCCCAATGGGCCCTGGCCCCCACAACACCCCTCCACTTT. This chain joins TRBV4-3 and TRBJ1-6; no reliable D call. V was pared by 4 bases and J by 11 bases, with 24 bases between. The germline V gene encodes CDR1 LGHNA and CDR2 YSLEER. This CDR3 is 17 amino acids long.

This clone was detected a few times. This same CDR3 is encoded by further DNA sequences in the sample. The rearrangement joins TRBV6-6 to TRBJ1-1; D remains unclear. Trimming removed 0 bases from V and 1 base from J, with 6 bases in between. The CDR3 sequence is 14 residues long. Germline V gives CDR1 MNHNY, CDR2 SVGAGI (reference sequence). CDR3 amino acids: CASSYSTENTEAFF. CDR3 in DNA: TGTGCCAGCAGTTACTCGACCGAGAACACTGAAGCTTTCTTT.

The chain links TRBV19 to TRBJ1-1; TRBD1 aligns across 8 bases. The CDR3 is 15 residues long. J was trimmed by 0 bases and V by 5 bases; bases with no gene match: 5. Germline V gives CDR1 LNHDA, CDR2 SQIVND (reference sequence). CDR3 sequence: CASSDGQGLNTEAFF. CDR3 nucleotides: TGTGCCAGTAGTGACGGACAGGGTTTGAACACTGAAGCTTTCTTT.

The chain joins TRBV4-3 to TRBJ1-4; D may be TRBD1 (5 bases). The CDR3 is made up of 17 amino acids. The V end lost 0 bases, the J end lost 5 bases, and 16 bases lay between the germline ends. CDR1 is LGHNA and CDR2 is YSLEER in the germline V gene. The CDR3 DNA reads as TGCGCCAGCAGCCAAGAGCAAGGATGGGGCGGGAATGAAAAACTGTTTTTT. The encoded protein is CASSQEQGWGGNEKLFF.

The chain is built from TRBV7-2 and TRBJ2-7; D remains ambiguous. This CDR3 is built from 15 residues. Trimming removed 3 bases at V and 3 bases at J, with 15 bases between. Germline V lookup: CDR1 SGHTA, CDR2 FQGNSA. CDR3 in DNA: TGTGCCAGCAGCTTTCCCGTAGGTCGTCGCTACGAGCAGTACTTC. Translated: CASSFPVGRRYEQYF.

The table lists this clone with a few counts. The chain is built from TRBV11-1 and TRBJ2-3; 9 nucleotides align to TRBD2. Germline assignment: CDR1 SGHAT and CDR2 FQDESV (reference sequence). V shed 3 bases, J shed 4 bases, and the junction held 5 bases outside the gene matches. The CDR3 covers 15 residues. The CDR3 loop reads CASSFGGGAADTQYF. CDR3 nucleotide sequence: TGTGCCAGCAGCTTCGGCGGGGGGGCAGCAGATACGCAGTATTTT.

The chain joins TRBV29-1 to TRBJ2-3, with 16 bases fitting TRBD2. This CDR3 has 17 residues. Germline V gene sequence: CDR1 SQVTM, CDR2 ANQGSEA. Trimming at V came to 6 bases and at J to 0 bases, leaving 6 bases not matched to a gene. CDR3 in DNA: TGCAGCGTGTCCGGGACTAGCGGGGGGGCTAGCACAGATACGCAGTATTTT. It translates to CSVSGTSGGASTDTQYF.

The chain uses TRBV29-1 and TRBJ2-6; D is perhaps TRBD2 (5 bases). The CDR3 spans 13 residues. V was cut by 4 bases and J by 7 bases, with 11 bases left in between. In germline, CDR1 is SQVTM, CDR2 ANQGSEA. CDR3 residues: CSVGPSGANVLTF. The CDR3 region has the DNA TGCAGCGTTGGTCCCTCGGGAGCCAACGTCCTGACTTTC.

The rearrangement uses TRBV5-1 and TRBJ2-3; 10 positions agree with TRBD2. V shed 1 base and J 6 bases; nucleotides not matched to a gene: 8. The CDR3 length is 16 residues. Germline values: CDR1 SGHRS, CDR2 YFSETQ. The CDR3 bases are TGCGCCAGCAGCTTGATTCTAGCGGGGGCCCCCGATACGCAGTATTTT. Protein sequence: CASSLILAGAPDTQYF.

The chain couples TRBV29-1 to TRBJ2-3; the D gene is possibly TRBD2 (5 bases). V was shortened by 4 bases and J by 2 bases, with 16 bases between the two germline ends. This CDR3 comprises 15 residues. Germline V gene data show CDR1 as SQVTM and CDR2 as ANQGSEA. The CDR3 nucleotides are TGCAGCGTTGCCTACGGACGGGGTAACACAGATACGCAGTATTTT. It yields the protein CSVAYGRGNTDTQYF.

The V and J genes are TRBV11-2 and TRBJ1-4; D ambiguous. The CDR3 is 13 amino acids. Trimming cost V 5 bases and J 7 bases, with 11 bases left between them. The germline gives CDR1 SGHAT, CDR2 FQNNGV. The CDR3 region is CASSPPPGEKLFF. CDR3 sequence (DNA): TGTGCCAGCAGCCCTCCACCCGGTGAAAAACTGTTTTTT.